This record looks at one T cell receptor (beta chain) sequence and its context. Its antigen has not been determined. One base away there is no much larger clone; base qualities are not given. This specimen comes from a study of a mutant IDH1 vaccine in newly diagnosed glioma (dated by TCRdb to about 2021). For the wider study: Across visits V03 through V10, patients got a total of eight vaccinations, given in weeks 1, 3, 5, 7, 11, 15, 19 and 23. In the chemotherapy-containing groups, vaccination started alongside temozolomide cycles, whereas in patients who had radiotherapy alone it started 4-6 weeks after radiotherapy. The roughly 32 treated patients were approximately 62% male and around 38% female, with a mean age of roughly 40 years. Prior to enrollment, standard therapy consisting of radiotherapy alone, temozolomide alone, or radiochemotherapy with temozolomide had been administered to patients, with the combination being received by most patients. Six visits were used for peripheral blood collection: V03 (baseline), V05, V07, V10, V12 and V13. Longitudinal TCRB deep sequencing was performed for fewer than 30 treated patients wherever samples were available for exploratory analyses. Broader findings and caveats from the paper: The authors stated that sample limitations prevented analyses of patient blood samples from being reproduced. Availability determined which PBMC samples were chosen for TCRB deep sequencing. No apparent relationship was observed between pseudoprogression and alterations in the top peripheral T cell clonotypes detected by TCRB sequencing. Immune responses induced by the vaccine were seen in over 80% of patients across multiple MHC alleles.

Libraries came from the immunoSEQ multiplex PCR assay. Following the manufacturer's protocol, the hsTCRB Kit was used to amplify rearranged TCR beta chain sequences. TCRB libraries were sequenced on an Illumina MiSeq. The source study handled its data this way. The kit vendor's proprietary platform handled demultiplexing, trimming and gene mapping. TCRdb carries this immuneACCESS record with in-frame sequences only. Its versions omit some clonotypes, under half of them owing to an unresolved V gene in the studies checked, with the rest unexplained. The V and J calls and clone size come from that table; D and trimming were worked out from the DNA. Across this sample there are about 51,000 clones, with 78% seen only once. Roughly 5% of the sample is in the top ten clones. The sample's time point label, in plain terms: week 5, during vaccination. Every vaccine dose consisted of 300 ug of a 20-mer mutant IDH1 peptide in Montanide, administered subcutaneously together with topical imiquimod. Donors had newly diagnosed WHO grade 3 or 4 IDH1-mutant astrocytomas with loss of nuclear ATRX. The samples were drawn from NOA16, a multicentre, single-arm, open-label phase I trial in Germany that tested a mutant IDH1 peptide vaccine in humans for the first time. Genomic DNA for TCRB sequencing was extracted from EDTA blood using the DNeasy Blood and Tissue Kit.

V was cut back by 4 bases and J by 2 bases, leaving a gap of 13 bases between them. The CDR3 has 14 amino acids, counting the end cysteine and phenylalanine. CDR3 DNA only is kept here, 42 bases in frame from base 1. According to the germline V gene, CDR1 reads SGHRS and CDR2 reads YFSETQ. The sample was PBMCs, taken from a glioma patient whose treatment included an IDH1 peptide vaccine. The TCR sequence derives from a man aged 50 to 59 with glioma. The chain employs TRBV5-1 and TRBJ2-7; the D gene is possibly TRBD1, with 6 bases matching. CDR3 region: CASSPTQGAYEQYF. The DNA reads TGCGCCAGCAGCCCGACACAGGGAGCCTACGAGCAGTACTTC.